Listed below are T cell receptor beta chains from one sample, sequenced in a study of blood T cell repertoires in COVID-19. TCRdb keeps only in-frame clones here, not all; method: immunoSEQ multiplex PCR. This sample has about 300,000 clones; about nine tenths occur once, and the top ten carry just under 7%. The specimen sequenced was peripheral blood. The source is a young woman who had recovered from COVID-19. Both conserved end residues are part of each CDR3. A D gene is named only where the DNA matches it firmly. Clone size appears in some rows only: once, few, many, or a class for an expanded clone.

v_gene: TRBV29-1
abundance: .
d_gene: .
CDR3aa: CSAKDGQSTYEQYF

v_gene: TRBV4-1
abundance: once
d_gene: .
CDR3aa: CASSQDRGQAYNQPQHF

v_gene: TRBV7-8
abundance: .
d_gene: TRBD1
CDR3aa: CASSSQWDRTSYNEQFF

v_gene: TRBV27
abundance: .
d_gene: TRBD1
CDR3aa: CASSPGQGHEQYF

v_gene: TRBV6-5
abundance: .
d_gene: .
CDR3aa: CASSHRHEQYF

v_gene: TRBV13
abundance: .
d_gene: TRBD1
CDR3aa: CASSLGPGQGLIHF

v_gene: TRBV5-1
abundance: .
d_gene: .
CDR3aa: CASRPLRSPNYGYTF

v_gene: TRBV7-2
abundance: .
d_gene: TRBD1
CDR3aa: CASSLNRGRGETQYF

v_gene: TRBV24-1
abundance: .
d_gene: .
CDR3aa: CATSDSTGQFYNEQFF

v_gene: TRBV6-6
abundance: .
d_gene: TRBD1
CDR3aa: CASSRQGIATNEKLFF

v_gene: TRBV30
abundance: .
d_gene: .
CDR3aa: CAWSINRGSEAFF

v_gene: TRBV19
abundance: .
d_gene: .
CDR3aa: CASKSWGVNTEAFF

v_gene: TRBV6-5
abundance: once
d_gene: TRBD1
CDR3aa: CASSQGDHYGYTF

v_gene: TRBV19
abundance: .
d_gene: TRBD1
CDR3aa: CASSARGQGRTEAFF

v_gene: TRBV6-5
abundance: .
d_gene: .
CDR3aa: CASSYSASSRYEQYF

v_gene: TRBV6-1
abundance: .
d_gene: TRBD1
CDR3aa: CASSELTGGGTEAFF

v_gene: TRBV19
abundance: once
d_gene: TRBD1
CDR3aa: CASSIRLGGQAYGYTF

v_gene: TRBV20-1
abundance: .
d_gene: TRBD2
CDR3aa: CSASPLAGGRGQETQYF

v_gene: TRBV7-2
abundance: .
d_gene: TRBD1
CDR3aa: CASSSRQGTSPLHF

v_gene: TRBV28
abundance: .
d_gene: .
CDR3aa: CASSRGYGYTF

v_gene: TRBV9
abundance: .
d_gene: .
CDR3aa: CASSGGVGEQFF

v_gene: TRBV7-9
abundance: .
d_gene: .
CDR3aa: CASSTLRTLTGTPLHF

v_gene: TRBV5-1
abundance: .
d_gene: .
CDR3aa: CASSLQGPNTGELFF

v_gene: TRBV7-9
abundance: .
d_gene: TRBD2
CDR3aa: CASSSSGGDQETQYF

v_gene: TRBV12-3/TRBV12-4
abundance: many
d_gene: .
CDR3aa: CASSQGRGYGYTF

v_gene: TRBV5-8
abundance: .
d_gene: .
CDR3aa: CASSFDWNYGYTF

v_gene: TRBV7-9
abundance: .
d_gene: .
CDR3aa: CASSLDKNTEAFF

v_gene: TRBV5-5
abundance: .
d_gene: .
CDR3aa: CASSLTGQSTEAFF

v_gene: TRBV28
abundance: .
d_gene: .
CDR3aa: CASSADGEEDTQYF

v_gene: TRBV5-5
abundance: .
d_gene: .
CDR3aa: CASSLVRLRHYEQYF

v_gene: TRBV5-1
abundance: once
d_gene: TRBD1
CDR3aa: CASSFEGAGETQYF

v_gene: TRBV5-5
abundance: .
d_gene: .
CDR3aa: CASSLDLEPPLHF

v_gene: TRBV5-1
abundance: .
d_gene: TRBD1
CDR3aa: CASSFAGTGLRETQYF

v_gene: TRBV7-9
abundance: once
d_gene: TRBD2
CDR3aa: CASSLSSGGYTDTQYF

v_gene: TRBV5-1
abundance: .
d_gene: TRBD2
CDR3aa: CASSSPRGVAGATPKTQYF

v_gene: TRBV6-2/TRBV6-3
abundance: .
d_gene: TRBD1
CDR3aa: CASSLPTGGGEKLFF

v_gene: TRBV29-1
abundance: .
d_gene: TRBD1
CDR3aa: CSVVRRIAGTGASEQYF